The 24 T cell receptor beta chains below were found in one sample sequenced in a study of T cells after yellow fever vaccination. Each CDR3 protein is one row after TCRdb ran MiXCR on the 5' RACE reads. The table has 300,000 to 400,000 distinct CDR3 sequences, under 15% seen once; the top ten hold 3.2%. This material consisted of CD4+ T cells sorted from PBMCs, taken 15 days after the yellow fever booster vaccination. These receptors were obtained from a man younger than 35 who received the YFV17D yellow fever vaccine.

This clonotype was recorded a few times. V is TRBV7-3 and J is TRBJ2-3, with D uncertain. The germline V and J ends were trimmed by 7 bases and 2 bases, with 13 bases remaining between them. Germline CDR1 is SGHTA and CDR2 is FQGTGA. The CDR3 sequence is 14 residues long. The CDR3 nucleotides read TGTGCCAGCACTACTGACGGATTCACAGATACGCAGTATTTT. It specifies CASTTDGFTDTQYF.

This clonotype was detected only a few times. The chain couples TRBV5-1 to TRBJ1-1; maybe TRBD1 (5 bases). V gave up 1 base and J gave up 0 bases, with 7 bases separating them. There are 14 residues in the CDR3. Germline values: CDR1 SGHRS, CDR2 YFSETQ. The CDR3 DNA sequence: TGCGCCAGCAGCTTGTGGGGGGTGAACACTGAAGCTTTCTTT. Translating gives CASSLWGVNTEAFF.

This clonotype was seen a few times. V and J are TRBV2 and TRBJ1-3; 10 bases align to TRBD1. This CDR3 region has 14 residues. V was clipped by 6 bases and J by 6 bases; unmatched bases: 5. Germline assignment: CDR1 SNHLY and CDR2 FYNNEI. The CDR3 DNA follows: TGTGCCAGCAGCCGGGACAGGGGAGTAAACACCATATATTTT. This encodes CASSRDRGVNTIYF.

The chain is built from TRBV7-2 and TRBJ1-2; D gene uncertain. Germline V gene sequence: CDR1 SGHTA, CDR2 FQGNSA. This CDR3 spans 14 amino acids. The V end lost 5 bases, the J end lost 1 base, and 11 bases lay between the germline ends. The DNA for the CDR3 is TGTGCCAGCAGCATCCGCGATGTTAACTATGGCTACACCTTC. It encodes CASSIRDVNYGYTF.

The V gene is TRBV9, the J gene TRBJ2-7, with 8 bases lining up with TRBD2. Trimming cost V 0 bases and J 0 bases; bases outside gene matches: 2. The CDR3 has 15 amino acids. The germline V gene has CDR1 SGDLS and CDR2 YYNGEE. The CDR3 sequence: CASSVEAGASYEQYF. CDR3 DNA sequence: TGTGCCAGCAGCGTAGAAGCGGGGGCCTCCTACGAGCAGTACTTC.

This clonotype was detected a few times. The V and J genes are TRBV4-2 and TRBJ2-3; 8 bases match TRBD2. Trimming at V came to 3 bases and at J to 3 bases, leaving 8 bases not matched to a gene. CDR3 size: 16 residues. Per the germline V gene, CDR1 is LGHNA and CDR2 is YNFKEQ. DNA of the CDR3: TGTGCCAGCAGCCATGGGTCGGGGGGGTATACAGATACGCAGTATTTT. Amino acids: CASSHGSGGYTDTQYF.

This clonotype was found many times. The rearrangement uses TRBV24-1 and TRBJ2-5, with TRBD2 matching 8 bases. CDR3 length: 16 amino acids. V lost 4 bases and J lost 0; bases outside the gene matches: 6. Germline loops: CDR1 KGHDR, CDR2 SFDVKD. DNA of the CDR3: TGTGCCACCAGTGAGGGGTTACTAGCGGACCAAGAGACCCAGTACTTC. Its protein is CATSEGLLADQETQYF.

The J gene is TRBJ2-1, the V gene TRBV12-3 or TRBV12-4, with D possibly being TRBD1 (5 bases). This CDR3 has 15 amino acids. V was clipped by 6 bases and J by 8 bases, with 20 bases between them. CDR3 coding DNA: TGTGCCAGCAGCCTATTGCCGAGCAGGGCCCATGAGCAGTTCTTC. Protein sequence: CASSLLPSRAHEQFF.

Only a few counts were recorded for this clonotype. The chain joins TRBV19 to TRBJ2-1; D is ambiguous. This CDR3 region has 12 residues. V was pared by 4 bases and J by 12 bases, with 13 bases between. CDR1 and CDR2 (germline): LNHDA, SQIVND (reference sequence). CDR3 residues: CASSTGPDGQFF. CDR3 DNA: TGTGCCAGTAGTACCGGACCAGATGGGCAGTTCTTC.

This rearrangement joins TRBV7-2 to TRBJ2-2, with D hard to call. V gave up 5 bases and J gave up 0 bases, with 16 bases separating them. From germline, CDR1 is SGHTA and CDR2 FQGNSA. This CDR3 has 17 amino acids. The CDR3 region is CASSPYIVVANTGELFF. The DNA of the CDR3 is TGTGCCAGCAGCCCCTACATCGTTGTGGCGAACACCGGGGAGCTGTTTTTT.

This clonotype was counted many times. The gene calls are TRBV28 and TRBJ1-6; D possibly corresponds to TRBD1 (5 bases). In germline, CDR1 is MDHEN, CDR2 SYDVKM. The CDR3 consists of 15 residues. V lost 2 bases and J lost 7, with 12 bases in between. CDR3 in DNA: TGTGCCAGCAGTTTACCCGGGGCGGGGAATTCACCCCTCCACTTT. Its translation is CASSLPGAGNSPLHF.

This clonotype was counted only a few times. This chain links TRBV7-6 with TRBJ2-3; D remains ambiguous. This CDR3 contains 13 residues. Trimming left V 2 bases short and J 4 bases short, with 7 bases between. The V gene's germline CDR1 is SGHVS and CDR2 FNYEAQ. CDR3 residues: CASSLFFSDTQYF. CDR3 bases: TGTGCCAGCAGCTTATTTTTTTCAGATACGCAGTATTTT.

This clonotype was counted a few times. The V and J genes are TRBV6-1 and TRBJ1-2; 9 bases align to TRBD1. The CDR3 length is 14 residues. J gave up 5 bases and V 8 bases, and 9 bases lay outside the gene matches. Germline V gene data show CDR1 as MNHNS and CDR2 as SASEGT. The CDR3 DNA follows: TGTGCCAGCGGAAAGGACAGGGGAGTTTATGGCTACACCTTC. This sequence encodes CASGKDRGVYGYTF.

The chain carries TRBV6-2 or TRBV6-3 and TRBJ2-3, with no clear D. From germline, CDR1 is MNHEY and CDR2 SVGEGT. The CDR3 consists of 12 residues. Deletions cut 2 bases from V and 4 bases from J, with 4 bases between. CDR3 sequence (DNA): TGTGCCAGCAGTTACAGCCCAGATACGCAGTATTTT. This codes for CASSYSPDTQYF.

This clonotype showed up just a few times. The chain joins TRBV6-5 to TRBJ2-2; 7 nucleotides agree with TRBD1. V trimming: 4 bases; J trimming: 4 bases; junction bases outside the gene matches: 3. CDR1 is MNHEY, CDR2 SVGAGI, per germline. There are 14 residues in the CDR3. CDR3 residues: CASSSYRGTGELFF. CDR3 DNA sequence: TGTGCCAGCAGTTCATACAGGGGCACCGGGGAGCTGTTTTTT.

This clonotype came up many times. The chain joins TRBV12-3 or TRBV12-4 to TRBJ1-5, with D unclear. The CDR3 has 14 residues. V gave up 3 bases and J gave up 9 bases, with 15 bases separating them. DNA of the CDR3: TGTGCCAGCAGTTTGAGGCCGGTCGATCCGCCCCAGCATTTT. This encodes CASSLRPVDPPQHF.

About this clonotype: The junction shows a germline mismatch at one end, possibly a read error. V usage is TRBV6-6 and J usage is TRBJ1-1; D might be TRBD1 (5 bases). CDR1 is MNHNY and CDR2 is SVGAGI in the germline V gene (reference sequence). This CDR3 is 15 amino acids long. In DNA form, the CDR3 reads TGTGCCAGCAGTTACTCTATGGGGGTGAACACTGAAGCTTTGTTT. As protein: CASSYSMGVNTEALF.

The chain joins TRBV19 to TRBJ2-5; 7 bases map to TRBD1. This CDR3 contains 15 residues. After removal of 2 bases from V and 5 bases from J, the junction contained 8 bases not matched to a gene. Germline values: CDR1 LNHDA, CDR2 SQIVND (reference sequence). The DNA for the CDR3 is TGTGCCAGTAGTATACGCCAGACAGGGTATGAGACCCAGTACTTC. It yields the protein CASSIRQTGYETQYF.

This clonotype has more than one count but fewer than ten. V usage is TRBV23-1 and J usage is TRBJ2-3; D is undetermined. Being an ORF, TRBV23-1 has a function that is uncertain. Trimming shortened V by 8 bases and J by 2 bases, and 14 bases separated the two germline ends. This CDR3 has 14 residues. CDR3 DNA: TGCGCCAGCGGTAAAGTCAGCCCCACAGATACGCAGTATTTT. It yields the protein CASGKVSPTDTQYF.

This clonotype was counted a few times. The chain combines TRBV6-2 or TRBV6-3 with TRBJ1-1, with unresolved D. CDR3 length: 13 residues. Germline V gives CDR1 MNHEY, CDR2 SVGEGT. The germline V and J ends were trimmed by 3 bases and 1 base, with 6 bases remaining between them. CDR3 bases: TGTGCCAGCAGTTATTTTCAGAACACTGAAGCTTTCTTT. Amino acids: CASSYFQNTEAFF.

This clonotype has only a few counts. The CDR3 protein is CASSYPGGYGYTF. CDR3 coding DNA: TGTGCCAGCAGCTACCCTGGGGGCTATGGCTACACCTTC. The chain carries TRBV7-6 and TRBJ1-2; possible D gene TRBD1, 5 bases. The CDR3 covers 13 residues. CDR1 is SGHVS, CDR2 FNYEAQ, per germline. With 4 bases removed from V and 4 bases from J, the gap between germline ends came to 10 bases.

The chain is built from TRBV6-6 and TRBJ1-5; D is unclear. V lost 6 bases, J lost 9 bases, and 12 bases lay in between. Per the germline V gene, CDR1 is MNHNY and CDR2 is SVGAGI (reference sequence). CDR3 length: 12 amino acids. For the CDR3, the DNA is TGTGCCAGCAGGGAGCCACCTCGGCCCCAGCATTTT. Encoded protein: CASREPPRPQHF.

This clonotype was counted only a few times. The chain has TRBV7-9 and TRBJ2-5, with D maybe TRBD2 (6 bases). V lost 1 base and J lost 7, with 19 bases in between. CDR3 length: 16 amino acids. The germline gives CDR1 SEHNR, CDR2 FQNEAQ (reference sequence). CDR3 protein: CASSLDGGAGMRTQYF. The CDR3 DNA reads as TGTGCCAGCAGCTTAGATGGAGGGGCGGGCATGCGGACCCAGTACTTC.

V and J are TRBV2 and TRBJ2-7; TRBD2 might be the D (5 bases). This CDR3 region has 11 residues. Per germline, CDR1 SNHLY and CDR2 FYNNEI. Trimming took off 7 bases at V and 10 bases at J, with 14 bases between the two ends. The CDR3 DNA is TGTGCCAGCACCAGAGACGGGAATCAGTACGTC. It translates to CASTRDGNQYV.